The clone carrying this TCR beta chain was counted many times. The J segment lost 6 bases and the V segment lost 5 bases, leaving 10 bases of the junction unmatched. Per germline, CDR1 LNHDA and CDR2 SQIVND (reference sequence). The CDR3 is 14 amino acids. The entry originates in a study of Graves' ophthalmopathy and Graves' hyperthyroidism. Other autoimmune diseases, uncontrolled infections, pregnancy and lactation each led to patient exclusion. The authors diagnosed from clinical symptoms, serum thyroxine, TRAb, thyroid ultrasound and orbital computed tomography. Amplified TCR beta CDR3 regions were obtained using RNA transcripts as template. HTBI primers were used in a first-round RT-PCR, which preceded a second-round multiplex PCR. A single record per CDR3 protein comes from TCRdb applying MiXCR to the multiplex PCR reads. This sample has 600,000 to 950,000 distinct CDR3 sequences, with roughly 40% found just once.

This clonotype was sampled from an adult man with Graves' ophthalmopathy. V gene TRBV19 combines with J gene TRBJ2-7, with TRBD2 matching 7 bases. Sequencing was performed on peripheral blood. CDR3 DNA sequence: TGTGCCAGTAGTGGCGTGGGACTACGAGGCGAGCAGTACTTC. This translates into CASSGVGLRGEQYF.